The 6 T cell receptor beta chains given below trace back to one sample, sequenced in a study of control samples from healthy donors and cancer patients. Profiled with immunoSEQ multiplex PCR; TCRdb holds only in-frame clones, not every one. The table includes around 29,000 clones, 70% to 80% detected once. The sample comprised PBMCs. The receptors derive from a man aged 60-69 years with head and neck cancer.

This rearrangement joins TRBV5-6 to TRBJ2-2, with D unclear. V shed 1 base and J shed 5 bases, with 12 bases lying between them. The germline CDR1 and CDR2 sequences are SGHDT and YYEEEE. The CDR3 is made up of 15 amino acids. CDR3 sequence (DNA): TGTGCCAGCAGCTTGACGGGTGTGGGGACCGGGGAGCTGTTTTTT. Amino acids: CASSLTGVGTGELFF.

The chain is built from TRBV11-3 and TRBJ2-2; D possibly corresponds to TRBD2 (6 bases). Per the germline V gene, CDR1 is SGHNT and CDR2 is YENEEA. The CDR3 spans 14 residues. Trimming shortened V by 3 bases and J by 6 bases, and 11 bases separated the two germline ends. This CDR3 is CASSLYGEAGELFF. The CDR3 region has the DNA TGTGCCAGCAGCTTGTATGGGGAGGCCGGGGAGCTGTTTTTT.

CDR3: CASSRGAGTGGSQRRFF. In DNA, the CDR3 is TGTGCCAGCAGCCGTGGGGCGGGGACAGGGGGCTCTCAGAGGCGGTTCTTC. The chain is built from TRBV3-1 (or the pseudogene TRBV3-2) and TRBJ2-1; TRBD1 matches 12 bases. The CDR3 covers 17 residues. Germline V CDR1 and CDR2: LGHDT, YNNKEL (reference sequence). J was trimmed by 15 bases and V by 4 bases; bases with no gene match: 19.

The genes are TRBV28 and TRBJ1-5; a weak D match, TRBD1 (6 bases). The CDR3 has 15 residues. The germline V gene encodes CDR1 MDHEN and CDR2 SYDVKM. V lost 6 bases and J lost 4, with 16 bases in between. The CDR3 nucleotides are TGTGCCAGCAGCCGGACCGGGACACCAAATCAGCCCCAGCATTTT. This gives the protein CASSRTGTPNQPQHF.

In DNA, the CDR3 is TGTGCCACGGGGACTAGCGGGAGCGTGAGGCAGTATTTT. Its protein product is CATGTSGSVRQYF. This chain links TRBV19 with TRBJ2-3; 14 nucleotides align to TRBD2. Germline V gives CDR1 LNHDA, CDR2 SQIVND (reference sequence). The CDR3 extends over 13 amino acids. Trimming took 10 bases from V and 11 from J; bases not matched to a gene: 8.

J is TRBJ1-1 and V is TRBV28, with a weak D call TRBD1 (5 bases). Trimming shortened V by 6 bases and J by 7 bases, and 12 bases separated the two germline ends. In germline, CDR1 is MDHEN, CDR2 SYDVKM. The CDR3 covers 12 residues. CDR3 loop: CASRTGLREAFF. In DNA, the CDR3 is TGTGCCAGCAGAACGGGACTCCGTGAAGCTTTCTTT. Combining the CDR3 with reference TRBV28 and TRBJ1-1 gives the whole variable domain DVKVTQSSRYLVKRTGEKVFLECVQDMDHENMFWYRQDPGLGLRLIYFSYDVKMKEKGDIPEGYSVSREKKERFSLILESASTNQTSMYLCASRTGLREAFFGQGTRLTVV.